This TCR beta chain was obtained from a study of blood T cell repertoires in COVID-19. The repertoire was sequenced with immunoSEQ multiplex PCR; TCRdb's copy has only in-frame clones and lacks some. The sample lists about 120,000 clones; approximately 83% were seen once. Trimming cost V 1 base and J 0 bases; bases outside gene matches: 3. The CDR3 runs to 16 residues. In germline, CDR1 is KGHSH, CDR2 LQKENI. The chain has TRBV18 and TRBJ1-3; 7 positions agree with TRBD1. The sample consisted of peripheral blood. This clonotype originated in a man aged 60 to 75 with acute or convalescent COVID-19. Here the CDR3 reads CASSPQGASSGNTIYF. The CDR3 DNA sequence: TGTGCCAGCTCACCACAGGGGGCCAGCTCTGGAAACACCATATATTTT.